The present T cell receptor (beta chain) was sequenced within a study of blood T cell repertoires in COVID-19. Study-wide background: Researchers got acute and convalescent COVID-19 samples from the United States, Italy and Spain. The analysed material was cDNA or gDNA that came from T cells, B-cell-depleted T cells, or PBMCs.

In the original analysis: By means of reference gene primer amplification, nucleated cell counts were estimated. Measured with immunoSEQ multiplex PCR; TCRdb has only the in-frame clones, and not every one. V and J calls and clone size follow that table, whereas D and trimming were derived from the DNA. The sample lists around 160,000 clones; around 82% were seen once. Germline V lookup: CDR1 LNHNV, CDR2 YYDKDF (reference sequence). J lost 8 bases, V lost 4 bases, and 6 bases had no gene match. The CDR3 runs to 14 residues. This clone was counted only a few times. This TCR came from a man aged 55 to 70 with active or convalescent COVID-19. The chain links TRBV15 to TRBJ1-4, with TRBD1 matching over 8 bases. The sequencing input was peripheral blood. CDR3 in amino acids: CATSTDRGYEKLFF. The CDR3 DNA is TGTGCCACCAGCACAGACAGGGGCTACGAAAAACTGTTTTTT.